Described below is a single T cell receptor beta chain sequence and its context. Following a re-call of the 5' RACE reads, TCRdb has one entry per CDR3 protein and lacks DNA. The sample's table shows 500,000 to 700,000 distinct CDR3 sequences. This entry belongs to a study of T cells expressing NK-cell markers. The material sequenced was blood T cells: a sorted CD56 or NKG2C T cell subset, CD4+ or CD8+ T cells, or bulk PBMC T cells (not recorded which). The receptor was derived from a man between 18 and 29 years old in good health.

The CDR3 loop reads CASSQTGLARETQYF. V usage is TRBV4-1 and J usage is TRBJ2-5; the TCRdb D gene call, TRBD2, has no DNA to confirm it. Germline CDR1 MGHRA, CDR2 YSYEKL. The CDR3 runs 15 residues.